This T cell receptor beta chain was observed in a study of monozygotic twins with inflammatory bowel disease. Findings and limits, study-wide: The analysis yielded no support for one strong signal or clonotype associated with IBD.

TCRdb re-called the 5' RACE reads; one entry per CDR3 protein, DNA not given. This sample contains about 330,000 distinct CDR3 sequences. Turning to this clonotype: Its matching antigen is unknown.

This CDR3 has 15 residues. Germline lookup yields CDR1 MNHEY and CDR2 SVGAGI. The chain recombines TRBV6-5 with TRBJ2-2; the D call from TCRdb, TRBD1, cannot be confirmed without DNA. This receptor was taken from a human donor with ulcerative colitis or Crohn's disease, or a healthy co-twin of an affected twin (not recorded which). Sample: blood. The chain's CDR3 is CASRPRGQNTGELFF.